A single sample gave rise to the 14 T cell receptor beta chains below, sequenced in a study of blood T cell repertoires in COVID-19. Assay used: immunoSEQ multiplex PCR; TCRdb lists only in-frame clones, some missing. This repertoire shows more than 65,000 clones, approximately 85% found once; its top ten account for roughly 4.6%. Sequencing used peripheral blood. The receptors shown here come from a man older than 75 with acute or convalescent COVID-19.

J is TRBJ1-1 and V is TRBV30; 10 bases match TRBD1. The CDR3 is 15 amino acids. Germline loops: CDR1 GTSNPN, CDR2 SVGIG (reference sequence). The V segment lost 0 bases and the J segment 5 bases; nucleotides outside the gene matches: 6. The CDR3 DNA reads TGTGCCTGGAGTGTACGGGGACAGGGGCTTACTGAAGCTTTCTTT. It encodes CAWSVRGQGLTEAFF.

The chain joins TRBV5-6 to TRBJ1-2, with TRBD1 identical over 7 bases. This CDR3 comprises 17 residues. CDR1 and CDR2 (germline): SGHDT, YYEEEE. Unmatched junction bases numbered 16, after V lost 4 bases and J lost 4 bases. DNA of the CDR3: TGTGCCAGCAGCGGGTACCCAAGACAGGGTAGGGGCTATGGCTACACCTTC. It encodes CASSGYPRQGRGYGYTF.

This clone was counted between two and nine times. J is TRBJ2-5 and V is TRBV11-3, with unresolved D. The CDR3 covers 13 residues. CDR1 is SGHNT, CDR2 YENEEA, per germline. The V end was cut by 5 bases, the J end by 2 bases, with 9 bases between. CDR3 DNA: TGTGCCAGCAGCCAATCAGATCAAGAGACCCAGTACTTC. Translating it yields CASSQSDQETQYF.

This chain links TRBV11-2 with TRBJ2-7; D remains ambiguous. Germline V gene data show CDR1 as SGHAT and CDR2 as FQNNGV. Trimming removed 1 base from V and 1 base from J, with 8 bases in between. This CDR3 has 14 amino acids. CDR3 protein: CASSLVPESYEQYF. The CDR3 region has the DNA TGTGCCAGCAGCTTAGTTCCAGAATCCTACGAGCAGTACTTC.

The V and J genes are TRBV7-8 and TRBJ1-5; tentatively, D is TRBD1 (6 bases). The CDR3 spans 15 residues. CDR1 and CDR2 from the germline V gene are SGHVS and FQNEAQ. Trimming removed 6 bases at V and 0 bases at J, with 12 bases between. This chain's CDR3 is CASSQDRISNQPQHF. The CDR3, as DNA: TGTGCCAGCAGTCAGGACAGAATTAGCAATCAGCCCCAGCATTTT.

This rearrangement joins TRBV4-1 to TRBJ2-3; 9 bases are a match to TRBD2. Germline CDR1 is MGHRA and CDR2 is YSYEKL. There are 16 residues in the CDR3. V lost 1 base, J lost 1 base, and 3 bases stayed unmatched. CDR3 sequence: CASSQAWTSGTDTQYF. Written as DNA, the CDR3 is TGCGCCAGCAGCCAAGCCTGGACTAGCGGCACAGATACGCAGTATTTT.

Notes on this clone: The junction departs from germline at one end; a sequencing error may be responsible. This chain joins TRBV19 and TRBJ1-3; no definite D call. The CDR3 spans 15 residues. Germline CDR1 reads LNHDA; CDR2 reads SQIVND (reference sequence). CDR3 sequence (DNA): TGTGCCAGTAGGATAGGGTCGGCGGTTGGAAACACCATATATTTT. Residues: CASRIGSAVGNTIYF.

The rearrangement joins TRBV7-9 to TRBJ2-1; 15 bases agree with TRBD2. The V and J ends lost 5 bases and 7 bases, in that order; junction bases with no gene match: 9. CDR1 SEHNR and CDR2 FQNEAQ come from the germline V gene (reference sequence). The length of the CDR3 is 17 residues. Here the CDR3 reads CASSAPGLAGGSNEQFF. The CDR3 bases are TGTGCCAGCAGCGCACCGGGACTAGCGGGGGGTTCTAATGAGCAGTTCTTC.

The V gene is TRBV4-1, the J gene TRBJ2-5, with no clear D. Trimming took off 0 bases at V and 6 bases at J, with 11 bases between the two ends. The CDR3 has 14 residues. From germline, CDR1 is MGHRA and CDR2 YSYEKL. The CDR3 sequence: CASSQDGLLKTQYF. CDR3 nucleotides: TGCGCCAGCAGCCAAGATGGCCTCTTAAAGACCCAGTACTTC.

The chain recombines TRBV27 with TRBJ2-1, with 11 bases aligning to TRBD2. The V gene's germline CDR1 is MNHEY and CDR2 SMNVEV (reference sequence). V lost 3 bases and J lost 0; bases outside the gene matches: 13. CDR3 size: 20 residues. CDR3 bases: TGTGCCAGCAGTTTGGGGGGGGCTAGCGGGAGGACGAGCTCCTACAATGAGCAGTTCTTC. As protein: CASSLGGASGRTSSYNEQFF.

This clone was observed a handful of times. J is TRBJ2-2 and V is TRBV11-2; 7 nucleotides match TRBD1. The germline gives CDR1 SGHAT, CDR2 FQNNGV. There are 15 residues in the CDR3. Trimming took 5 bases from V and 3 from J; bases not matched to a gene: 6. CDR3 region: CASSAYRGDTGELFF. For the CDR3, the DNA is TGTGCCAGCAGCGCATACAGGGGAGACACCGGGGAGCTGTTTTTT.

The V and J genes are TRBV7-2 and TRBJ2-3, with 9 bases matching TRBD2. The J segment lost 6 bases and the V segment lost 0 bases, leaving 10 bases of the junction unmatched. This CDR3 region has 17 residues. Germline V lookup: CDR1 SGHTA, CDR2 FQGNSA. The CDR3 DNA reads as TGTGCCAGCAGCTTAGCCGCGGGCGGGGGGGCCAGGGATACGCAGTATTTT. This sequence encodes CASSLAAGGGARDTQYF.

V usage is TRBV5-5 and J usage is TRBJ1-5; possible D gene TRBD1, 5 bases. The germline V gene encodes CDR1 SGHKS and CDR2 YYEKEE (reference sequence). V was shortened by 3 bases and J by 2 bases, with 15 bases between the two germline ends. This CDR3 spans 16 amino acids. CDR3 DNA sequence: TGTGCCAGCAGCTGGGGGGAAGGGGAAGGCAATCAGCCCCAGCATTTT. Protein sequence: CASSWGEGEGNQPQHF. The full variable domain, rest sourced from reference TRBV5-5 and TRBJ1-5, is DAGVTQSPTHLIKTRGQQVTLRCSPISGHKSVSWYQQVLGQGPQFIFQYYEKEERGRGNFPDRFSARQFPNYSSELNVNALLLGDSALYLCASSWGEGEGNQPQHFGDGTRLSIL.

The chain links TRBV6-5 to TRBJ1-6, with 7 positions matching TRBD1. This CDR3 region has 15 residues. Germline assignment: CDR1 MNHEY and CDR2 SVGAGI. Germline trimming cut 6 bases from V and 7 bases from J; bases unmatched to any gene: 9. CDR3 in DNA: TGTGCCAGCAGCCACCCTCGGGGACAGAATTCACCCCTCCACTTT. Its translation: CASSHPRGQNSPLHF.